This TCR beta chain was recorded in a study of T cell repertoires in cytomegalovirus infection (dated by TCRdb to between 2018 and 2021). For the wider study: Recently identified HLA-C-restricted CMV epitopes, whose presentation resists viral immunomodulation, were targeted by peptide stimulations together with well-studied HLA-B-restricted epitopes. Donor HLA type was relevant to the analysis, because carriage of CMV infection together with the matching HLA type was indicated by public TCR beta signatures.

The CDR3 spans 16 residues, from the cysteine through the phenylalanine. This entry keeps only the CDR3 DNA: 48 bases, framed from base 1. From a lookup of the germline V gene, CDR1 and CDR2 are MNHEY and SVGEGT. From V the trimming removes 6 bases and from J it removes 3 bases, while the gene matches leave 7 bases of the junction unaccounted for. The treatment or condition label, as the study defines it: in vitro stimulation with specific CMV peptide epitopes to enrich CMV-specific T cells. Instrument used: Illumina HiSeq 1500. Using fastp trimming at Q25 and MiXCR clonotype assembly, TCRdb reanalyzed the public sequencing data and kept in-frame beta chains. Each entry merges the rows of one CDR3 protein and shows their most common DNA and genes. The sample includes roughly 570,000 distinct CDR3 sequences, with 40% observed a single time. Of the sample, around 50% is held by the ten largest clones.

With respect to this clonotype: Its antigen is still unknown. Per-nucleotide qualities are absent, and no much larger clonotype sits a single base away.

Beyond this particular receptor, the publication reports: In both this cohort and an independent roughly 360-donor cohort, the cumulative frequency of public TCR beta family members distinguished carriers of CMV infection plus the relevant HLA type. The ex vivo response was dominated by HLA-C-restricted CMV-specific TCR beta clonotypes, which also provided the single most frequent clonotype in two of eight donors.

This clonotype originated in a human donor in good health (CMV status not recorded). Some clones in this sample may be carry-over from other donors' samples. The sample consisted of cultured PBMCs, taken from culture after CMV antigen stimulation. The receptor chain draws on TRBV6-2 or TRBV6-3 and TRBJ1-5; TRBD1 lines up with 11 middle nucleotides. The DNA sequence reads TGTGCCAGCAGAATAACGGGACAGGGGGACAATCAGCCCCAGCATTTT. Its protein product is CASRITGQGDNQPQHF.